Listed here are 16 T cell receptor beta chains from one sample, sequenced in a study of T cell responses to AZD1222 COVID-19 vaccine. This table comes from immunoSEQ multiplex PCR, and its TCRdb copy is limited to in-frame clones, with some not included. The sample has about 99,000 clones; approximately 88% are singletons. This specimen was peripheral blood, taken on day 0 of AZD1222 vaccination. These receptors were collected from an adult in good health.

The CDR3 loop is CASSPQRGTGGSGNTIYF. The DNA for the CDR3 is TGTGCCAGCTCACCTCAACGTGGGACAGGGGGCTCTGGAAACACCATATATTTT. This sequence joins TRBV18 and TRBJ1-3, with 11 bases matching TRBD1. Germline CDR1 and CDR2: KGHSH and LQKENI. The CDR3 sequence is 18 residues long. Trimming at V came to 3 bases and at J to 0 bases, leaving 7 bases not matched to a gene. The variable domain in full, completed from reference TRBV18 and TRBJ1-3, reads NAGVMQNPRHLVRRRGQEARLRCSPMKGHSHVYWYRQLPEEGLKFMVYLQKENIIDESGMPKERFSAEFPKEGPSILRIQQVVRGDSAAYFCASSPQRGTGGSGNTIYFGEGSWLTVV.

The V gene is TRBV7-9, the J gene TRBJ2-5, with D tentatively TRBD2 (5 bases). V lost 2 bases and J lost 2, with 21 bases in between. CDR1 SEHNR and CDR2 FQNEAQ come from the germline V gene (reference sequence). The CDR3 runs 18 residues. In nucleotides, the CDR3 is TGTGCCAGCAGCTTAAGAGGTTCCCTCGGCAGACTACAAGAGACCCAGTACTTC. This translates into CASSLRGSLGRLQETQYF. The variable domain in full, completed from reference TRBV7-9 and TRBJ2-5, reads DTGVSQNPRHKITKRGQNVTFRCDPISEHNRLYWYRQTLGQGPEFLTYFQNEAQLEKSRLLSDRFSAERPKGSFSTLEIQRTEQGDSAMYLCASSLRGSLGRLQETQYFGPGTRLLVL.

The chain carries TRBV28 and TRBJ1-2; weak D call: TRBD1 (6 bases). Germline V gene sequence: CDR1 MDHEN, CDR2 SYDVKM. V lost 6 bases, J lost 3 bases, and 17 bases lay in between. The CDR3 has 15 amino acids. As DNA, the CDR3 is TGTGCCAGCAGGGTCGCGACAGGCTCCGACTATGGCTACACCTTC. It encodes CASRVATGSDYGYTF.

The table lists this clone with a few counts. The rearrangement links TRBV5-1 to TRBJ1-2, with D tentatively TRBD1 (5 bases). CDR1 and CDR2 from the germline V gene are SGHRS and YFSETQ. Trimming removed 9 bases from V and 6 bases from J, with 21 bases in between. The CDR3 is 14 amino acids. The CDR3 DNA follows: TGCGCCACCACCTCGGAGGGGCGAAATGATGGCTACACCTTC. Translation gives CATTSEGRNDGYTF. The variable domain in full, with the rest retrieved from reference TRBV5-1 and TRBJ1-2, is KAGVTQTPRYLIKTRGQQVTLSCSPISGHRSVSWYQQTPGQGLQFLFEYFSETQRNKGNFPGRFSGRQFSNSRSEMNVSTLELGDSALYLCATTSEGRNDGYTFGSGTRLTVV.

This clone was detected only a few times. Distinct nucleotide sequences in the sample also encode this CDR3. This rearrangement joins TRBV4-3 to TRBJ1-5; D not resolved. The CDR3 loop spans 13 amino acids. Per the germline V gene, CDR1 is LGHNA and CDR2 is YSLEER. The ends were cut back, 3 bases at V and 0 bases at J, with 3 bases in the middle. DNA of the CDR3: TGCGCCAGCAGCCAGGATAGCAATCAGCCCCAGCATTTT. As protein: CASSQDSNQPQHF.

V and J are TRBV9 and TRBJ2-1, with D possibly being TRBD2 (6 bases). This CDR3 spans 18 amino acids. With 6 bases removed from V and 1 base from J, the gap between germline ends came to 23 bases. Germline CDR1 SGDLS, CDR2 YYNGEE. The CDR3 protein is CASTGSAGSVGSYNEQFF. The DNA of the CDR3 is TGTGCCAGCACGGGTTCCGCCGGGAGCGTCGGGTCCTACAATGAGCAGTTCTTC.

The rearrangement joins TRBV2 to TRBJ1-5, with D unresolved. CDR3 length: 14 amino acids. With 1 base removed from V and 4 bases from J, the gap between germline ends came to 8 bases. The germline gives CDR1 SNHLY, CDR2 FYNNEI. CDR3 in amino acids: CASSEELGNQPQHF. The DNA for the CDR3 is TGTGCCAGCAGTGAAGAATTGGGGAATCAGCCCCAGCATTTT. The whole variable domain, filled in from reference TRBV2 and TRBJ1-5, reads EPEVTQTPSHQVTQMGQEVILRCVPISNHLYFYWYRQILGQKVEFLVSFYNNEISEKSEIFDDQFSVERPDGSNFTLKIRSTKLEDSAMYFCASSEELGNQPQHFGDGTRLSIL.

The CDR3 sequence: CASSLKPIGAGGIDEQYF. For the CDR3, the DNA is TGTGCCAGCAGCTTAAAACCCATTGGAGCGGGTGGAATCGACGAGCAGTACTTC. This chain connects TRBV7-9 to TRBJ2-7, with D possibly matching TRBD2 (6 bases). The CDR3 covers 18 residues. The germline CDR1 and CDR2 sequences are SEHNR and FQNEAQ (reference sequence). V lost 2 bases to trimming and J lost 5 bases, with 25 bases between them.

The chain links TRBV14 to TRBJ1-1; TRBD1 aligns across 7 bases. The CDR3 spans 11 residues. Germline CDR1 reads SGHDN; CDR2 reads FVKESK. Trimming took 3 bases from V and 10 from J; bases not matched to a gene: 2. CDR3 DNA sequence: TGTGCCAGCAGCCACGACAGGGTAGCTTTCTTT. Residues: CASSHDRVAFF.

The rearrangement links TRBV7-2 to TRBJ1-1; D is perhaps TRBD1 (5 bases). Germline values: CDR1 SGHTA, CDR2 FQGNSA. The CDR3 has 14 residues. The V end was cut by 2 bases, the J end by 4 bases, with 11 bases between. As DNA, the CDR3 is TGTGCCAGCAGCTTATCCAGGGACGGCACTGAAGCTTTCTTT. This codes for CASSLSRDGTEAFF.

The chain links TRBV28 to TRBJ1-2, with 12 bases that match TRBD1. CDR1 MDHEN and CDR2 SYDVKM come from the germline V gene. The junction had 8 bases not matched to a gene; V was cut back by 8 bases and J by 7 bases. CDR3 length equals 14 residues. The CDR3 nucleotides are TGTGCCAGCCAGAGGGACAGGGGGCTTTTTGGCTACACCTTC. Translating it yields CASQRDRGLFGYTF.

This clone is a singleton in its sample. The J gene is TRBJ2-4, the V gene TRBV7-2, with a weak D call TRBD2 (5 bases). Germline V gene data show CDR1 as SGHTA and CDR2 as FQGNSA. There are 18 residues in the CDR3. V was cut by 5 bases and J by 0 bases, with 20 bases left in between. The CDR3 region is CASSPLPPGIRAKNIQYF. The CDR3 nucleotides are TGTGCCAGCAGCCCCCTCCCACCGGGAATTAGAGCCAAAAACATTCAGTACTTC.

CDR3 residues: CATGARAPTDTQYF. The CDR3 region has the DNA TGTGCCACAGGGGCCAGGGCCCCCACAGATACGCAGTATTTT. The V call is TRBV19, the J call TRBJ2-3; TRBD1 is a possible D gene (6 bases). This CDR3 comprises 14 residues. V was cut by 10 bases and J by 2 bases, with 16 bases left in between. Germline V gene data show CDR1 as LNHDA and CDR2 as SQIVND (reference sequence).

V gene TRBV11-2 combines with J gene TRBJ2-3; D not certain. The CDR3 spans 14 residues. V lost 5 bases, J lost 0 bases, and 9 bases lay in between. The germline V gene encodes CDR1 SGHAT and CDR2 FQNNGV. The DNA for the CDR3 is TGTGCCAGCAGCCCAAGACTGAGCACAGATACGCAGTATTTT. Protein product: CASSPRLSTDTQYF. The complete variable domain, with remaining parts taken from reference TRBV11-2 and TRBJ2-3, reads EAGVAQSPRYKIIEKRQSVAFWCNPISGHATLYWYQQILGQGPKLLIQFQNNGVVDDSQLPKDRFSAERLKGVDSTLKIQPAKLEDSAVYLCASSPRLSTDTQYFGPGTRLTVL.

The chain is built from TRBV29-1 and TRBJ2-5; maybe TRBD2 (6 bases). V lost 8 bases and J lost 5, with 18 bases in between. The germline V gene has CDR1 SQVTM and CDR2 ANQGSEA. The CDR3 length is 13 residues. The CDR3 reads CSLRPGAAETQYF. In DNA, the CDR3 is TGCAGCCTAAGGCCGGGAGCAGCCGAGACCCAGTACTTC. Together with reference TRBV29-1 and TRBJ2-5, the CDR3 gives the full variable domain: SAVISQKPSRDICQRGTSLTIQCQVDSQVTMMFWYRQQPGQSLTLIATANQGSEATYESGFVIDKFPISRPNLTFSTLTVSNMSPEDSSIYLCSLRPGAAETQYFGPGTRLLVL.

The CDR3 DNA sequence: TGTGCCAGCAGTTCCGGGAATCAGCCCCAGCATTTT. Translating it yields CASSSGNQPQHF. The rearrangement joins TRBV12-3 or TRBV12-4 to TRBJ1-5, with D unresolved. V lost 4 bases and J lost 4, with 5 bases in between. There are 12 residues in the CDR3.